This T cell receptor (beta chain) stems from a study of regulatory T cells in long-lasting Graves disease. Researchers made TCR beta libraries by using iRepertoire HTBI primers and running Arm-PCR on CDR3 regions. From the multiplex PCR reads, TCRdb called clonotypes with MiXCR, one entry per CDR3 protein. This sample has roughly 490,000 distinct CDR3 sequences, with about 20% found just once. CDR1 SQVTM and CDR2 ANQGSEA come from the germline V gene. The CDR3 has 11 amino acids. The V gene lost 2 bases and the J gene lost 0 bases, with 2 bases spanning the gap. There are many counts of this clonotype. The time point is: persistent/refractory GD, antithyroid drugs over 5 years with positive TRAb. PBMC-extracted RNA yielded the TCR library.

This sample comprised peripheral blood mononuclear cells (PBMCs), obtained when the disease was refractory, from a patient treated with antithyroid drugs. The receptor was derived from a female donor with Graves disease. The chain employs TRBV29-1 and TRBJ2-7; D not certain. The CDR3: CSVESSYEQYF. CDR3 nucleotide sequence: TGCAGCGTTGAAAGCTCCTACGAGCAGTACTTC.